This T cell receptor (beta chain) is from a study of blood T cell repertoires in COVID-19. Study-level background: From T cells, B-cell-depleted T cells, or PBMCs came the material, which was cDNA or gDNA.

Original methodology: Reference gene primer amplification gave estimated nucleated cell counts. Here immunoSEQ multiplex PCR was the method, and the copy in TCRdb shows in-frame clones only, minus some. V and J calls and clone size come straight from that table; D and trimming were deduced from the DNA. This sample has over 130,000 clones, with about 87% found just once. Trimming cost V 0 bases and J 1 base; bases outside gene matches: 3. This CDR3 comprises 16 residues. In germline, CDR1 is LGHNA, CDR2 YNFKEQ. Seattle's enrolled individuals joined amid active infection and were then monitored longitudinally.

The sequence was collected from a human donor with COVID-19, enrolled during active disease. The donor label of this sample is uncertain. The sample taken for sequencing was peripheral blood. The gene calls are TRBV4-2 and TRBJ2-5; 9 nucleotides match TRBD2. The CDR3 spells CASSQDPRGGQETQYF. Here the CDR3 DNA reads TGTGCCAGCAGCCAAGATCCGCGGGGGGGCCAAGAGACCCAGTACTTC.